The clone carrying this T cell receptor beta chain is a singleton in its sample. This sample is drawn from a study of cytomegalovirus exposure and HLA in healthy donors. PCR employed 60 Vbeta and 13 Jbeta primers. Profiling relied on immunoSEQ multiplex PCR, and the TCRdb table lists in-frame clones only, not all of them. The data contain approximately 150,000 clones, about two thirds of them singletons. The receptor was isolated from a man younger than 40 in good health and CMV-seropositive. The sample consisted of PBMCs.

The CDR3 sequence is CASSLPTDSYEQYF. DNA for the CDR3: TGTGCCAGCAGTTTACCCACAGATTCCTACGAGCAGTACTTC. The chain joins TRBV28 to TRBJ2-7; no clear D. Germline CDR1 is MDHEN and CDR2 is SYDVKM. The CDR3 length is 14 residues. V shed 2 bases and J shed 1 base, with 9 bases lying between them.